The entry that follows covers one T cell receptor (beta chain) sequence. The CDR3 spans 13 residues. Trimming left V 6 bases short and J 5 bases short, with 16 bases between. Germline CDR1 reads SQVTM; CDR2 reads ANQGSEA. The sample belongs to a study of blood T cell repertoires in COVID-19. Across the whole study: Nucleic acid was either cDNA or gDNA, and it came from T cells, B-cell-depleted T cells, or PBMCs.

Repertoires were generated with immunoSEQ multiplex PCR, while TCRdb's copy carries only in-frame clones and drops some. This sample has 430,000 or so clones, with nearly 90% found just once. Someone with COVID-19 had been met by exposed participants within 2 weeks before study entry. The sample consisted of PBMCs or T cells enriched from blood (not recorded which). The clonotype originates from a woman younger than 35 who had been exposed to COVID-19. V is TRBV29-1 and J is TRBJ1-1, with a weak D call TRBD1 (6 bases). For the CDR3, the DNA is TGCAGCGTCCGTAGGCAGGGGAAAACTGAAGCTTTCTTT. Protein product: CSVRRQGKTEAFF.